Following are 13 T cell receptor beta chains from one sample sequenced in a study of T cell repertoires in cytomegalovirus infection. TCRdb re-called the reads through MiXCR, storing one row per CDR3 protein. The repertoire holds 65,000 to 95,000 distinct CDR3 sequences, more than 3% seen once, with about 4.6% in the top ten. The sample taken for sequencing was PBMCs. These receptor sequences come from a human donor in good health (CMV status not recorded). Some clones in this sample may be carry-over from other donors' samples.

This clonotype was found many times. V is TRBV9 and J is TRBJ1-2; no firm D call. Trimming removed 0 bases from V and 7 bases from J, with 16 bases in between. Per the germline V gene, CDR1 is SGDLS and CDR2 is YYNGEE. The CDR3 runs 15 residues. The CDR3: CASSVDGRAQRGYTF. In DNA form, the CDR3 reads TGTGCCAGCAGCGTAGATGGTCGGGCCCAGCGTGGCTACACCTTC.

At least ten counts were recorded for this clonotype. V gene TRBV2 combines with J gene TRBJ2-2, with D unresolved. The ends were cut back, 0 bases at V and 7 bases at J, with 12 bases in the middle. The CDR3 is 15 residues long. Germline CDR1 SNHLY, CDR2 FYNNEI. The CDR3 region is CASSEAYGLHGELFF. The CDR3 DNA follows: TGTGCCAGCAGTGAAGCGTACGGTCTCCACGGGGAGCTGTTTTTT.

This clonotype showed up many times. This chain uses TRBV5-6 with TRBJ1-2, with D perhaps TRBD1 (5 bases). CDR1 SGHDT and CDR2 YYEEEE come from the germline V gene. This CDR3 is built from 18 residues. Trimming pared 4 bases from V and 6 bases from J, leaving 28 bases between. The CDR3 is CASSRGLTTIYPSHGYTF. The CDR3 DNA reads as TGTGCCAGCAGCCGGGGGTTGACAACGATATACCCTTCTCATGGCTACACCTTC.

This clonotype was counted at least ten times. The chain carries TRBV6-6 and TRBJ2-3; no clear D gene. The V gene's germline CDR1 is MNHNY and CDR2 SVGAGI (reference sequence). Trimming pared 10 bases from V and 8 bases from J, leaving 13 bases between. This CDR3 is 11 amino acids long. CDR3 in DNA: TGTGCCACCCTAAAAAGAGCTACGCAGTATTTT. Encoded protein: CATLKRATQYF.

This chain links TRBV7-2 with TRBJ1-2; no definite D call. CDR3 size: 13 residues. Trimming took off 1 base at V and 5 bases at J, with 8 bases between the two ends. In germline, CDR1 is SGHTA, CDR2 FQGNSA. CDR3 sequence reads: CASSLVCRYGYTF. The CDR3 DNA is TGTGCCAGCAGCTTAGTGTGCAGATATGGCTACACCTTC. The full variable domain, completed using reference TRBV7-2 and TRBJ1-2, is GAGVSQSPSNKVTEKGKDVELRCDPISGHTALYWYRQSLGQGLEFLIYFQGNSAPDKSGLPSDRFSAERTGGSVSTLTIQRTQQEDSAVYLCASSLVCRYGYTFGSGTRLTVV.

This clonotype was seen ten or more times. This sequence joins TRBV27 and TRBJ1-2; 8 nucleotides align to TRBD1. The CDR3 runs to 15 residues. V lost 0 bases, J lost 8 bases, and 8 bases stayed unmatched. Germline V gene sequence: CDR1 MNHEY, CDR2 SMNVEV (reference sequence). CDR3 sequence reads: CASSLSRDRWDGYTF. CDR3 DNA sequence: TGTGCCAGCAGTTTATCACGGGACAGGTGGGACGGCTACACCTTC.

The sample holds many counts of this clonotype. The chain links TRBV7-2 to TRBJ2-5, with a weak D call TRBD1 (5 bases). This CDR3 has 11 residues. CDR1 SGHTA and CDR2 FQGNSA come from the germline V gene. V was shortened by 5 bases and J by 8 bases, with 9 bases between the two germline ends. CDR3 DNA: TGTGCCAGCAGCCCCCAGGGCACCCAGTACTTC. It codes for CASSPQGTQYF. The full variable domain, in which reference TRBV7-2 and TRBJ2-5 provide the parts outside the CDR3, is GAGVSQSPSNKVTEKGKDVELRCDPISGHTALYWYRQSLGQGLEFLIYFQGNSAPDKSGLPSDRFSAERTGGSVSTLTIQRTQQEDSAVYLCASSPQGTQYFGPGTRLLVL.

This clonotype was observed many times. This chain links TRBV4-3 with TRBJ2-5; no clear D gene. CDR1 is LGHNA and CDR2 is YSLEER in the germline V gene. The V gene lost 0 bases and the J gene lost 4 bases, with 3 bases spanning the gap. The length of the CDR3 is 12 residues. The DNA of the CDR3 is TGCGCCAGCAGCCAAGATCGAGAGACCCAGTACTTC. As protein: CASSQDRETQYF.

This clonotype was picked up many times. The gene calls are TRBV27 and TRBJ1-5; D remains ambiguous. The CDR3 covers 15 residues. Trimming removed 2 bases from V and 6 bases from J, with 14 bases in between. The V gene's germline CDR1 is MNHEY and CDR2 SMNVEV (reference sequence). Here the CDR3 reads CASSLNKNNGQPQHF. The CDR3 bases are TGTGCCAGCAGTTTAAACAAGAACAATGGTCAGCCCCAGCATTTT.

This clonotype was counted at least ten times. V and J are TRBV18 and TRBJ2-5, with 11 bases lining up with TRBD2. The CDR3 sequence is 16 residues long. Per the germline V gene, CDR1 is KGHSH and CDR2 is LQKENI. V gave up 2 bases and J gave up 1 base; unmatched junction bases: 3. For the CDR3, the DNA is TGTGCCAGCTCACCATCACTAGCGGGGGTCCAAGAGACCCAGTACTTC. It is translated as CASSPSLAGVQETQYF.

In its sample, this clonotype was seen many times. The chain combines TRBV6-2 or TRBV6-3 with TRBJ1-1; no clear D. Germline CDR1 reads MNHEY; CDR2 reads SVGEGT. CDR3 size: 15 residues. Trimming removed 8 bases at V and 3 bases at J, with 19 bases between. The chain's CDR3 is CASFDRRPEDTEAFF. In DNA form, the CDR3 reads TGTGCCAGCTTCGATCGACGCCCCGAGGACACTGAAGCTTTCTTT.

The chain recombines TRBV6-1 with TRBJ2-3, with 11 bases matching TRBD1. This CDR3 has 15 amino acids. Losses at the gene ends were 5 bases for V and 4 bases for J; bases not matched to a gene: 5. The germline V gene has CDR1 MNHNS and CDR2 SASEGT. This chain's CDR3 is CASSPGQGVADTQYF. CDR3 nucleotides: TGTGCCAGCAGTCCGGGACAGGGGGTGGCAGATACGCAGTATTTT.

This clonotype was observed many times. The chain is built from TRBV7-9 and TRBJ1-4; no definite D call. CDR3 size: 17 residues. With 2 bases removed from V and 0 bases from J, the gap between germline ends came to 13 bases. Germline V lookup: CDR1 SEHNR, CDR2 FQNEAQ (reference sequence). The CDR3 coding sequence is TGTGCCAGCAGCTTATCGGGTCTAGTAGCAACTAATGAAAAACTGTTTTTT. Amino acid sequence: CASSLSGLVATNEKLFF.